This T cell receptor (beta chain) was identified during a study of T-cell memory formation after mild COVID-19. Study overall: In these data, TCR clusters were largely donor specific.

About this clonotype itself: The target antigen is unknown.

The CDR3 length is 16 residues. CDR1 is SGDLS and CDR2 is YYNGEE in the germline V gene. The V segment lost 4 bases and the J segment 4 bases; nucleotides outside the gene matches: 7. Study-wide results and caveats: Among contracting clones, CD4+ were mainly CM/EM and CD8+ enriched in EMRA. Cross-reactive memory appears to have joined, as suggested by some responding clones showing up in pre-infection memory.

5'RACE primed at constant segments yielded TCR alpha and TCR beta cDNA libraries bearing sample barcodes and UMIs. TCRdb reanalysed the 5' RACE reads using MiXCR and keeps one entry per CDR3 protein. The sample includes 400,000 or so distinct CDR3 sequences, 20% of them seen just once. This receptor was obtained from an adult woman who had mild COVID-19 (a few samples of this study predate the infection). Cell type and time point are not known. Specimen: PBMCs or a T cell subset sorted from them (not recorded which). The V gene is TRBV9, the J gene TRBJ2-1, with 11 positions matching TRBD2. CDR3 amino acids: CASSPSGTSGYNEQFF. The CDR3 nucleotides are TGTGCCAGCAGCCCGTCCGGGACTAGCGGTTACAATGAGCAGTTCTTC.